The T cell receptor beta chain under discussion was sequenced for a study of Tregs in tolerant kidney transplant recipients. Germline V gene data show CDR1 as MGHRA and CDR2 as YSYEKL. The CDR3 is made up of 16 amino acids. V dropped 4 bases and J dropped 1; count of bases not matched to a gene: 6. Related graft donors supplied nonmyeloablative bone marrow transplants, and mixed chimerism was transient. CD4+CD25+CD127- Tregs, CD4+CD25- non-Tregs, CD4 and CD8 cells were sorted. In this sample, this clone turned up once. Antigen: not known. Broader study findings: Biological reproducibility was not directly addressed, but technical replication error appeared minimal. Some patients' samples used different primers over time, so nucleotide sequences weren't comparable. The small number of patients limits these findings pending further validation.

Repertoires were generated with immunoSEQ multiplex PCR, while TCRdb's copy carries only in-frame clones and drops some. Of approximately 90,000 clones listed, more than 85% are singletons. This rearrangement joins TRBV4-1 to TRBJ1-1; 10 bases match TRBD1. The sequencing used CD4+ T cells from blood (PBMCs), collected 12 months after the transplant. The sequence came from a human patient who received a combined kidney and bone marrow transplant. Some T cells may be provided by the graft donor. CDR3 sequence: CASSPTGGRANTEAFF. The CDR3 region has the DNA TGCGCCAGCAGCCCGACAGGGGGCAGAGCGAACACTGAAGCTTTCTTT.